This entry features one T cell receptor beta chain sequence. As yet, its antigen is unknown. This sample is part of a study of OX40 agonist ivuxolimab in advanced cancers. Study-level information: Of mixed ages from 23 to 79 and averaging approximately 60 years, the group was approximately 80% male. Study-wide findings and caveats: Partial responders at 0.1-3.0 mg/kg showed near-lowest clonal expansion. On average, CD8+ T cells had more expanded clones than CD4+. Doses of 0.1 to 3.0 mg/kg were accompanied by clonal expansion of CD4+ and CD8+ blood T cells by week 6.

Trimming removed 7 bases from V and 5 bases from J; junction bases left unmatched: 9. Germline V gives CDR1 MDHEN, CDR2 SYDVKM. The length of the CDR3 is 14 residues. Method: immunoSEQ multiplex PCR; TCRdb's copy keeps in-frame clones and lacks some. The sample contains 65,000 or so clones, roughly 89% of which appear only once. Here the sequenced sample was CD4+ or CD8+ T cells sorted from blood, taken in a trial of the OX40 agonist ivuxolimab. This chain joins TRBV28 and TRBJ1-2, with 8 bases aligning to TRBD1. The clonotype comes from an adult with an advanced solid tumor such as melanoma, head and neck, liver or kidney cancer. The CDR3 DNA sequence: TGTGCCAGCACCAGGGGACAGGACAGTTATGGCTACACCTTC. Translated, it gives CASTRGQDSYGYTF.